A single TCR beta chain is shown here with its context. This entry belongs to a study of shared T cell receptors in the human thymus. The CDR3 is 15 amino acids. Trimming took 1 base from V and 7 from J, leaving 13 bases between them. Germline values: CDR1 MDHEN, CDR2 SYDVKM. TCRdb keeps only in-frame clones here, not all; method: immunoSEQ multiplex PCR. This sample has over 450,000 clones, with about four fifths found just once. The sample also formed part of further work on human thymus T cells. That work states: Among the donors, all were healthy Finnish infants having corrective surgery for congenital heart defects. Thymus specimens were resections from corrective heart surgery. Gene usage for V and J segments appeared biased in thymic and blood repertoires. Related research found strongly overlapping thymic repertoires in unrelated individuals.

V is TRBV28 and J is TRBJ2-2; no reliable D call. The source material was thymocytes. This clonotype was obtained from a boy in the first two years of life with a congenital heart defect. CDR3: CASSLFLRRGGELFF. The CDR3 nucleotides are TGTGCCAGCAGTTTATTCTTGAGAAGAGGCGGGGAGCTGTTTTTT.